This TCR beta chain was observed in a study of blood T cells in healthy people across ages. V was clipped by 6 bases and J by 4 bases; unmatched bases: 6. This CDR3 has 16 residues. This clonotype turned up a few times. For the second PCR, which ran for roughly 6 to 12 cycles, a sample-barcoded 5' primer and a J-beta primer mix were used. TCRdb processed the 5' RACE reads anew with MiXCR; each CDR3 protein has one entry. The sample includes over 1,500,000 distinct CDR3 sequences, 39% of them seen just once. This clonotype was sampled from a human donor in good health. Sequenced input: blood. This chain joins TRBV12-3 or TRBV12-4 and TRBJ2-3; the match to TRBD2 covers 14 bases. CDR3 DNA sequence: TGTGCCAGCAGCTGGGGACTAGCGGGGGCCGCAGATACGCAGTATTTT. Its translation: CASSWGLAGAADTQYF.